This entry concerns a single TCR beta chain. This entry is derived from a study of blood T cell repertoires in COVID-19. Study-wide background: The study drew acute and convalescent COVID-19 samples from the United States, Italy and Spain. Sample material is recorded as cDNA or gDNA derived from T cells, B-cell-depleted T cells, or PBMCs.

Under the authors' procedure: Researchers report that nucleated cell counts were estimated from reference gene primer amplification. TCRdb keeps only in-frame clones here, not all; method: immunoSEQ multiplex PCR. V, J and clone size derive from that table, while D and trimming were established from the DNA sequence. The sample consists of more than 200,000 clones, around 80% of them appearing once. V gave up 0 bases and J gave up 8 bases; unmatched junction bases: 11. There are 17 residues in the CDR3. Germline lookup yields CDR1 MGHRA and CDR2 YSYEKL. This receptor was taken from a man in his 60s with acute or convalescent COVID-19. The specimen was peripheral blood. This chain connects TRBV4-1 to TRBJ1-4; 8 bases match TRBD1. The CDR3: CASSQDPGGAGLEKLFF. CDR3 nucleotides: TGCGCCAGCAGCCAAGATCCAGGGGGCGCGGGCTTGGAAAAACTGTTTTTT.